Listed here are 25 T cell receptor beta chains from one sample, sequenced in a study of T cells in Graves' hyperthyroidism and ophthalmopathy. RNA transcripts served as the template for amplifying TCR beta CDR3 regions. The study used the HTBI primer set for a first-round RT-PCR of the TCR CDR3. MiXCR was run by TCRdb on the multiplex PCR reads, yielding one entry per CDR3 protein. The repertoire holds hundreds of thousands of distinct CDR3 sequences, with about 14% as singletons. The specimen sequenced was blood. Every receptor here comes from a woman aged 35 to 49 with Graves' ophthalmopathy.

A single count supports this clonotype. V gene TRBV12-3 or TRBV12-4 combines with J gene TRBJ1-6, with 8 bases aligning to TRBD1. After removal of 2 bases from V and 10 bases from J, the junction contained 4 bases not matched to a gene. The CDR3 contains 14 residues. The CDR3 DNA is TGTGCCAGCAGTTTATGGACAGGGCGCTCACCCCTCCACTTT. Encoded protein: CASSLWTGRSPLHF.

This clonotype was seen many times. The V and J genes are TRBV6-5 and TRBJ1-1; 11 nucleotides align to TRBD1. In germline, CDR1 is MNHEY, CDR2 SVGAGI. Unmatched junction bases numbered 7, after V lost 2 bases and J lost 5 bases. The CDR3 sequence is 16 residues long. For the CDR3, the DNA is TGTGCCAGCAGTTACGGGGGACAGGGGGTTCGGACTGAAGCTTTCTTT. It is translated as CASSYGGQGVRTEAFF.

The V and J genes are TRBV9 and TRBJ2-7, with a tentative D call TRBD2 (7 bases). The germline V and J ends were trimmed by 0 bases and 0 bases, with 10 bases remaining between them. CDR1 and CDR2 from the germline V gene are SGDLS and YYNGEE. The CDR3 spans 15 residues. CDR3 in amino acids: CASSVEGGNSYEQYF. The CDR3 DNA reads TGTGCCAGCAGCGTAGAGGGGGGGAACTCCTACGAGCAGTACTTC.

This clonotype occurred once. The rearrangement uses TRBV3-1 and TRBJ1-2; the D gene is possibly TRBD1 (6 bases). Deletions cut 3 bases from V and 6 bases from J, with 11 bases between. This CDR3 spans 13 amino acids. Germline V gene lookup returns CDR1 LGHDT and CDR2 YNNKEL (reference sequence). The CDR3 loop reads CASSQQGRNGYTF. CDR3 coding DNA: TGTGCCAGCAGCCAGCAGGGGAGGAATGGCTACACCTTC.

This clonotype was seen repeatedly, ten times or more. The V call is TRBV6-1, the J call TRBJ1-1; no reliable D call. The V and J ends lost 1 base and 5 bases respectively, with 11 bases between them. The CDR3 has 14 residues. Germline CDR1 reads MNHNS; CDR2 reads SASEGT. The CDR3 nucleotides read TGTGCCAGCAGTGAAGTCTCGGACGGGACTGAAGCTTTCTTT. Protein: CASSEVSDGTEAFF.

Turning to this clonotype: It may be a read error: a sequence one base away is much more abundant. V and J are TRBV30 and TRBJ1-2; possible D gene TRBD1, 6 bases. CDR1 GTSNPN and CDR2 SVGIG come from the germline V gene (reference sequence). The CDR3 runs to 12 residues. The CDR3 sequence: CAWAGANYGYIF. CDR3 in DNA: TGTGCCTGGGCAGGGGCTAACTATGGCTACATCTTC.

This clonotype was counted only a few times. This chain links TRBV12-3 or TRBV12-4 with TRBJ1-1; weak D call: TRBD1 (5 bases). V lost 2 bases to trimming and J lost 10 bases, with 8 bases between them. This CDR3 spans 11 amino acids. The CDR3 sequence is CASSLRGLAFF. Here the CDR3 DNA reads TGTGCCAGCAGTTTAAGGGGACTAGCTTTCTTT.

This clonotype was seen a handful of times. The chain carries TRBV29-1 and TRBJ1-1; TRBD1 matches at 7 bases. Per germline, CDR1 SQVTM and CDR2 ANQGSEA. Losses at the gene ends were 7 bases for V and 2 bases for J; bases not matched to a gene: 7. The CDR3 sequence is 13 residues long. CDR3 in amino acids: CSGPGTVNTEAFF. The CDR3 coding sequence is TGCAGCGGCCCCGGGACAGTAAACACTGAAGCTTTCTTT.

This clonotype was detected ten times or more. The chain is built from TRBV4-1 and TRBJ2-2; 7 nucleotides line up with TRBD2. CDR1 and CDR2 from the germline V gene are MGHRA and YSYEKL. The V segment lost 0 bases and the J segment 7 bases; nucleotides outside the gene matches: 5. This CDR3 contains 15 residues. CDR3 sequence: CASSQDDSGFGELFF. CDR3 nucleotide sequence: TGCGCCAGCAGCCAAGACGATAGCGGGTTCGGGGAGCTGTTTTTT.

This clonotype was found a few times. The rearrangement joins TRBV19 to TRBJ1-2, with 8 positions matching TRBD1. With V trimmed by 5 bases and J by 5 bases, 10 bases remained unmatched. CDR1 is LNHDA and CDR2 is SQIVND in the germline V gene (reference sequence). The CDR3 contains 15 residues. The CDR3 sequence: CASSGDRGSAYGYTF. CDR3 DNA: TGTGCCAGTAGTGGCGACAGGGGTTCGGCTTATGGCTACACCTTC.

The chain has TRBV7-2 and TRBJ2-5; 7 bases line up with TRBD1. V dropped 5 bases and J dropped 5; count of bases not matched to a gene: 5. The germline V gene encodes CDR1 SGHTA and CDR2 FQGNSA. CDR3 length: 13 residues. DNA for the CDR3: TGTGCCAGCAGCACTATGGACAGGGAGACCCAGTACTTC. This sequence encodes CASSTMDRETQYF.

This clonotype was seen ten or more times. V usage is TRBV6-5 and J usage is TRBJ2-7, with TRBD2 identical over 11 bases. Germline V gives CDR1 MNHEY, CDR2 SVGAGI. The CDR3 has 14 residues. J gave up 6 bases and V 2 bases, and 3 bases lay outside the gene matches. This CDR3 is CASSYLAGGSEQYF. For the CDR3, the DNA is TGTGCCAGCAGTTACCTAGCGGGAGGTTCCGAGCAGTACTTC.

This clonotype appeared many times. The chain has TRBV24-1 and TRBJ1-5; a possible D gene is TRBD1 (6 bases). V lost 3 bases and J lost 8, with 16 bases in between. This CDR3 has 15 residues. In germline, CDR1 is KGHDR, CDR2 SFDVKD. This chain's CDR3 is CATSDPDRYDEPQHF. Here the CDR3 DNA reads TGTGCCACCAGTGATCCGGACAGATATGATGAGCCCCAGCATTTT.

This clonotype came up many times. The J gene is TRBJ1-1, the V gene TRBV2, with TRBD1 matching over 8 bases. V gave up 4 bases and J gave up 3 bases; unmatched junction bases: 4. The CDR3 sequence is 14 residues long. Per the germline V gene, CDR1 is SNHLY and CDR2 is FYNNEI. DNA for the CDR3: TGTGCCAGCAGTGGTCAGGGGGCGTACACTGAAGCTTTCTTT. Amino acid sequence: CASSGQGAYTEAFF.

The table lists this clonotype with a few counts. This chain links TRBV30 with TRBJ1-2, with no clear D. CDR3 size: 12 residues. V was shortened by 3 bases and J by 8 bases, with 13 bases between the two germline ends. Germline V CDR1 and CDR2: GTSNPN, SVGIG (reference sequence). The CDR3 coding sequence is TGTGCCTGGAGGGAGAGTGCGGGGGGCTACACCTTC. Its protein is CAWRESAGGYTF.

Only a few counts were recorded for this clonotype. The V gene is TRBV30, the J gene TRBJ1-5; TRBD1 might be the D (5 bases). Trimming stripped 1 base from V and 3 bases from J, with 7 bases between. The CDR3 sequence is 13 residues long. From germline, CDR1 is GTSNPN and CDR2 SVGIG (reference sequence). CDR3 region: CAWSGDFNQPQHF. The CDR3 DNA reads TGTGCCTGGAGTGGGGACTTCAATCAGCCCCAGCATTTT.

The chain recombines TRBV6-2 or TRBV6-3 with TRBJ2-2, with TRBD2 identical over 14 bases. This CDR3 has 20 residues. Germline V gives CDR1 MNHEY, CDR2 SVGEGT. The V and J ends lost 0 bases and 1 base, in that order; junction bases with no gene match: 7. CDR3 loop: CASSYSPTSGRAWNTGELFF. Written as DNA, the CDR3 is TGTGCCAGCAGTTACTCCCCGACTAGCGGGAGGGCCTGGAACACCGGGGAGCTGTTTTTT.

This clonotype was found many times. This chain links TRBV28 with TRBJ2-5; D is unclear. The germline gives CDR1 MDHEN, CDR2 SYDVKM. The CDR3 contains 13 residues. V lost 6 bases, J lost 5 bases, and 13 bases lay in between. The chain's CDR3 is CASSLQNSETQYF. As DNA, the CDR3 is TGTGCCAGCAGCCTACAGAATTCGGAGACCCAGTACTTC.

The V and J genes are TRBV4-2 and TRBJ2-6; 9 bases are shared with TRBD2. V dropped 4 bases and J dropped 0; count of bases not matched to a gene: 7. Germline CDR1 is LGHNA and CDR2 is YNFKEQ. The CDR3 length is 18 residues. In DNA form, the CDR3 reads TGTGCCAGCAGCCCTAGACTAGCGGATCACTCTGGGGCCAACGTCCTGACTTTC. This translates into CASSPRLADHSGANVLTF.

CDR3 sequence: CASSPGSDMNTEAFF. The CDR3 DNA follows: TGTGCCAGCTCACCGGGCAGCGACATGAACACTGAAGCTTTCTTT. The V gene is TRBV18, the J gene TRBJ1-1; D is ambiguous. Between the trimmed V and J ends, which lost 3 bases and 0 bases, there was a span of 11 bases. The V gene's germline CDR1 is KGHSH and CDR2 LQKENI. There are 15 residues in the CDR3.

The rearrangement links TRBV7-9 to TRBJ1-6, with TRBD1 matching over 7 bases. The CDR3 totals 14 residues. CDR1 and CDR2 (germline): SEHNR, FQNEAQ (reference sequence). J gave up 10 bases and V 6 bases, and 9 bases lay outside the gene matches. The CDR3 here is CASRIGTDESPLHF. Here the CDR3 DNA reads TGTGCCAGCAGAATCGGGACAGACGAATCACCCCTCCACTTT.

This clonotype was observed many times. CDR3 region: CASSLITHGGQPQHF. For the CDR3, the DNA is TGTGCCAGTAGCCTAATCACCCATGGGGGTCAGCCCCAGCATTTT. The genes are TRBV19 and TRBJ1-5, with a possible D match to TRBD1 (5 bases). Per the germline V gene, CDR1 is LNHDA and CDR2 is SQIVND (reference sequence). Between the trimmed V and J ends, which lost 6 bases and 6 bases, there was a span of 18 bases. The CDR3 has 15 amino acids. Variable domain in full (rest from reference TRBV19 and TRBJ1-5): DGGITQSPKYLFRKEGQNVTLSCEQNLNHDAMYWYRQDPGQGLRLIYYSQIVNDFQKGDIAEGYSVSREKKESFPLTVTSAQKNPTAFYLCASSLITHGGQPQHFGDGTRLSIL.

This clonotype was seen at least ten times. The V gene is TRBV30, the J gene TRBJ2-2; D gene ambiguous. CDR3 length: 12 residues. V was trimmed by 4 bases and J by 7 bases, leaving 10 bases between them. Germline values: CDR1 GTSNPN, CDR2 SVGIG (reference sequence). CDR3 loop: CAWTPGYGELFF. In DNA form, the CDR3 reads TGTGCCTGGACTCCCGGGTACGGGGAGCTGTTTTTT.

The chain recombines TRBV2 with TRBJ1-2, with 8 bases fitting TRBD1. Trimming removed 1 base from V and 8 bases from J; junction bases left unmatched: 6. The CDR3 loop spans 14 amino acids. CDR1 and CDR2 from the germline V gene are SNHLY and FYNNEI. CDR3 sequence: CASSEGRGHLGYTF. The CDR3 DNA is TGTGCCAGCAGTGAAGGCAGGGGGCATTTGGGCTACACCTTC.

This clonotype was seen repeatedly, ten times or more. This chain links TRBV3-1 with TRBJ1-1, with 8 bases matching TRBD1. The V and J ends lost 7 bases and 1 base, in that order; junction bases with no gene match: 5. Germline CDR1 and CDR2: LGHDT and YNNKEL (reference sequence). The CDR3 spans 14 residues. The CDR3, as DNA: TGTGCCAGCAACCAGGACAGGGAGAACACTGAAGCTTTCTTT. Protein product: CASNQDRENTEAFF.